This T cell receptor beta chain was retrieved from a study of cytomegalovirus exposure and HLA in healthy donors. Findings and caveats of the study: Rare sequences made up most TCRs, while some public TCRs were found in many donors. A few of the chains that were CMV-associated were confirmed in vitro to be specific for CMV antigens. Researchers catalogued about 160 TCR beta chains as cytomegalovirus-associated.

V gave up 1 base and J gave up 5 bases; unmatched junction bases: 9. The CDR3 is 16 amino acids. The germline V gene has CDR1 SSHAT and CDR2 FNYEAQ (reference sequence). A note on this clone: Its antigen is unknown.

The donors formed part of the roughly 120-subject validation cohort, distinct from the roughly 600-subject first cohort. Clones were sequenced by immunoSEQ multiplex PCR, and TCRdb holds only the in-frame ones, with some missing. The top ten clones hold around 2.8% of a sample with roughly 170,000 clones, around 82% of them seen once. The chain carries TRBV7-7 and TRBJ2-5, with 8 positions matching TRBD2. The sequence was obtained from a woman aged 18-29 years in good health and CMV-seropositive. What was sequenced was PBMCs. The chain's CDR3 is CASSLGFGGALETQYF. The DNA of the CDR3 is TGTGCCAGCAGCTTAGGTTTCGGGGGGGCCTTGGAGACCCAGTACTTC. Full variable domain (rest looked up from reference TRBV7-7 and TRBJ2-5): GAGVSQSPRYKVTKRGQDVTLRCDPISSHATLYWYQQALGQGPEFLTYFNYEAQPDKSGLPSDRFSAERPEGSISTLTIQRTEQRDSAMYRCASSLGFGGALETQYFGPGTRLLVL.